The 5 T cell receptor beta chains reported below all come from one sample, sequenced in a study of blood T cell repertoires in COVID-19. Produced via immunoSEQ multiplex PCR; TCRdb's table is partial and in-frame only. The table shows 350,000 to 450,000 clones, with roughly 84% occurring only once. Material: PBMCs or T cells enriched from blood (not recorded which). Every receptor here comes from a woman under 30 who had been exposed to COVID-19.

The chain joins TRBV20-1 to TRBJ1-3, with D perhaps TRBD1 (6 bases). Trimming stripped 3 bases from V and 0 bases from J, with 21 bases between. CDR1 is DFQATT and CDR2 is SNEGSKA in the germline V gene (reference sequence). This CDR3 spans 18 amino acids. CDR3 in DNA: TGCAGTGCTAGTGAATTGACCCGACAGGCTGGCTCTGGAAACACCATATATTTT. Its protein is CSASELTRQAGSGNTIYF.

The J gene is TRBJ2-1, the V gene TRBV5-1; a weak D match, TRBD1 (6 bases). This CDR3 contains 15 residues. V was cut by 1 base and J by 1 base, with 9 bases left in between. From germline, CDR1 is SGHRS and CDR2 YFSETQ. For the CDR3, the DNA is TGCGCCAGCAGCTTGACAGGGATGTCCTACAATGAGCAGTTCTTC. Translation gives CASSLTGMSYNEQFF.

This clone came up once. CDR3 sequence reads: CASSLAPGQGSSYNSPLHF. Written as DNA, the CDR3 is TGCGCCAGCAGCTTGGCGCCGGGACAGGGGAGCTCCTATAATTCACCCCTCCACTTT. This chain connects TRBV5-1 to TRBJ1-6; 10 bases match TRBD1. V lost 0 bases and J lost 0; bases outside the gene matches: 6. This CDR3 has 19 residues. CDR1 is SGHRS and CDR2 is YFSETQ in the germline V gene.

Here the CDR3 reads CASGRRGAPYEQYF. CDR3 nucleotides: TGTGCCAGCGGTCGGCGGGGGGCCCCCTACGAGCAGTACTTC. V gene TRBV3-1 (or the pseudogene TRBV3-2) combines with J gene TRBJ2-7, with 8 bases matching TRBD2. This CDR3 has 14 residues. The ends lost 8 bases at V and 2 bases at J; junction bases unmatched: 8. Per the germline V gene, CDR1 is LGHDT and CDR2 is YNNKEL (reference sequence).

This chain connects TRBV7-2 to TRBJ1-1; no reliable D call. This CDR3 contains 11 residues. The V and J ends lost 1 base and 10 bases respectively, with 7 bases between them. CDR1 is SGHTA and CDR2 is FQGNSA in the germline V gene. The CDR3 nucleotides read TGTGCCAGCAGCTTAGGGCAGCGAGCTTTCTTT. The encoded protein is CASSLGQRAFF.